The 2 T cell receptor beta chains below all came from one sample that was sequenced in a study of beta chain features in type 1 diabetes. Expressed TCRB transcripts were sequenced after all isolated RNA was converted to cDNA. Using immunoSEQ multiplex PCR, the repertoire was profiled, and TCRdb retains in-frame clones only, with some absent. The table has 850,000 to 900,000 clones, around a sixth seen once. The sequencing input was naive CD4+ T cells from blood. The receptors stem from a woman aged 18 to 35 in good health.

This chain links TRBV27 with TRBJ2-3; D ambiguous. The CDR3 runs 17 residues. The V gene's germline CDR1 is MNHEY and CDR2 SMNVEV (reference sequence). V lost 7 bases and J 1 base, leaving 21 bases between the germline ends. In DNA, the CDR3 is TGTGCCAGCACCAAAGGCCCCCGGGCGGCGGGCACAGATACGCAGTATTTT. It yields the protein CASTKGPRAAGTDTQYF.

This clone has more than one count but fewer than ten. This chain uses TRBV11-2 with TRBJ2-7; no clear D. Germline values: CDR1 SGHAT, CDR2 FQNNGV. The length of the CDR3 is 16 residues. V was cut by 1 base and J by 0 bases, with 13 bases left in between. CDR3 in amino acids: CASSLGSGPRSYEQYF. DNA for the CDR3: TGTGCCAGCAGCTTAGGATCCGGGCCCCGCTCCTACGAGCAGTACTTC.